This TCR beta chain was found in a study of blood T cells in healthy people across ages. Samples had at least 6 million PBMCs isolated from them. Samples each had at least 5.5 micrograms of total RNA extracted. The CDR3 loop spans 14 amino acids. From germline, CDR1 is SGHVS and CDR2 FQNEAQ. V was pared by 10 bases and J by 5 bases, with 18 bases between. This clonotype was seen only a few times. Alongside a J-beta primer mix, a sample-barcoded 5' primer served in a second PCR lasting roughly 6 to 11 cycles. Each cDNA molecule, via a template-switch adaptor with 12 random nucleotides, was tagged. TCRdb called the 5' RACE reads again in MiXCR, with one record for every CDR3 protein. The table records 500,000 to 600,000 distinct CDR3 sequences, roughly 28% of them present only once.

Sequencing used blood. The chain combines TRBV7-8 with TRBJ1-5; D ambiguous. The TCR sequence derives from a woman in her seventies in good health. CDR3 sequence (DNA): TGTGCCACAGGTATTGGGGAAATACATCAGCCCCAGCATTTT. Protein product: CATGIGEIHQPQHF.